This TCR beta chain was found in a study of blood T cell repertoires in COVID-19. Overall study context: Sites across the United States, Italy and Spain contributed samples from acute and convalescent COVID-19. The analysed material was cDNA or gDNA that came from T cells, B-cell-depleted T cells, or PBMCs.

The authors' processing: Estimates of nucleated cell counts were drawn from the amplification of reference gene primers. Here immunoSEQ multiplex PCR was the method, and the copy in TCRdb shows in-frame clones only, minus some. V, J and clone size were drawn from that table, and D and trimming were deduced from the DNA. The data contain 220,000 or so clones, approximately 86% of them singletons. Seattle cases were enrolled at active infection and followed longitudinally. The V gene lost 5 bases and the J gene lost 8 bases, with 15 bases spanning the gap. This CDR3 has 13 residues. Per germline, CDR1 SGHTA and CDR2 FQGNSA.

Sequencing was performed on peripheral blood. V usage is TRBV7-2 and J usage is TRBJ1-2, with unresolved D. The receptor was isolated from a woman between 45 and 60 years old with COVID-19, enrolled during active disease. The CDR3 bases are TGTGCCAGCAGCGAGGGCCTTGGAGAGGGCTACACCTTC. The encoded protein is CASSEGLGEGYTF.